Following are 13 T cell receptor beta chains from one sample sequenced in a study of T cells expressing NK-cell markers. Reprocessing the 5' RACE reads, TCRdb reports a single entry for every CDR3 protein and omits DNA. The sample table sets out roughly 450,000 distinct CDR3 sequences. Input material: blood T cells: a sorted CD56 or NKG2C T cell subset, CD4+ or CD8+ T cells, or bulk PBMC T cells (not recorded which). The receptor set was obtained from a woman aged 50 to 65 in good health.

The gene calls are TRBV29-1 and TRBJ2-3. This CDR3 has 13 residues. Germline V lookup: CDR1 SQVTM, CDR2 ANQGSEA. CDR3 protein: CSVEGLASDTQYF.

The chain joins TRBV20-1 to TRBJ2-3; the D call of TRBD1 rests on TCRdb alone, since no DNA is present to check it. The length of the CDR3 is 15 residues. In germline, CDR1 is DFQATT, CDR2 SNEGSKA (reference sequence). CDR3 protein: CSAPPGQGVTDTQYF.

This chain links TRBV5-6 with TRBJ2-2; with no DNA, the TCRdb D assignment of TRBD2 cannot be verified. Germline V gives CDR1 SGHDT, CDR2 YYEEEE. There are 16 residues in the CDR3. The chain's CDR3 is CASSRGLAMNTGELFF.

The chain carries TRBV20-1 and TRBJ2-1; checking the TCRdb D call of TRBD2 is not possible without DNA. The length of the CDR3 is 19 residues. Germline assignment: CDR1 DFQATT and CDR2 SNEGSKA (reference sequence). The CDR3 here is CSARDPSGLAGKPHNEQFF.

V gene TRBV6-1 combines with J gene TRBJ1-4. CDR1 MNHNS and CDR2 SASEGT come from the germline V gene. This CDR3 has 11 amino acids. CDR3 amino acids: CASRREEKLFF.

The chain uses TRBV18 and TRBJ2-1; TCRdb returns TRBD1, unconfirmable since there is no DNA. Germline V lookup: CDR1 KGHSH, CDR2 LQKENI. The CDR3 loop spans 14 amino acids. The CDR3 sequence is CASSPRAMEQGGFF.

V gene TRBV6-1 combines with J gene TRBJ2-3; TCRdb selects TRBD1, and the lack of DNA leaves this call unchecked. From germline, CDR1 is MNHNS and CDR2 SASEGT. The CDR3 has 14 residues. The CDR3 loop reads CASSEAIGGDTQYF.

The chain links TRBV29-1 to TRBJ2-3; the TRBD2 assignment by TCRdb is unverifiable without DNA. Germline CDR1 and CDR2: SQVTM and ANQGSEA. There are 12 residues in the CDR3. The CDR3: CSGRAIADTQYF.

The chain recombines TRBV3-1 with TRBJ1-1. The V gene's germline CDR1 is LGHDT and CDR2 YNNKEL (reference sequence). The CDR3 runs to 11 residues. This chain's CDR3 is CASSRSGKAFF.

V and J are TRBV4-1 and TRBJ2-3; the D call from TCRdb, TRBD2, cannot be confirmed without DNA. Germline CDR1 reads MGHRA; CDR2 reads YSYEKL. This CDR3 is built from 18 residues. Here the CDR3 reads CASSQDPSGRGSTDTQYF.

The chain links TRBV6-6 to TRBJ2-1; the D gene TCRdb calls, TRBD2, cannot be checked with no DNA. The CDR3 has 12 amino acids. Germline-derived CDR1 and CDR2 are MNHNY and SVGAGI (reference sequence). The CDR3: CASSRSSLEQFF.

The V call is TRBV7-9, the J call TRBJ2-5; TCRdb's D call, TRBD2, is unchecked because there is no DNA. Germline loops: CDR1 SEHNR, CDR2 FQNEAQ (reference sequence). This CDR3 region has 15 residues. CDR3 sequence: CASSFWASGKETQYF.

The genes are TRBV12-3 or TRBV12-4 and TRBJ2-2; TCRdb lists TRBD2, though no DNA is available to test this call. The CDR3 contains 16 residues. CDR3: CASSLIQGLNTGELFF.